Following are 32 T cell receptor beta chains from one sample sequenced in a study of CD8+CD57+ T cells in acquired aplastic anemia. CDR3 and TCR beta VDJ profiling relied on genomic DNA as the template. TCRdb reprocessed the reads via MiXCR and lists one record per CDR3 protein. The sample yields fewer than 250,000 distinct CDR3 sequences, less than 70% seen once. What was sequenced was sorted CD4+, CD8+, or CD8+CD57+ T cells (not recorded which) from PBMCs. These TCRs come from a human donor in good health, serving as a control.

Ten or more counts support this clonotype. The V gene is TRBV9, the J gene TRBJ2-7; no firm D call. The V and J ends lost 4 bases and 3 bases respectively, with 23 bases between them. The length of the CDR3 is 17 residues. Germline V gives CDR1 SGDLS, CDR2 YYNGEE. The CDR3 coding sequence is TGTGCCAGCAGCCCAGCCCTAAATACGCCAGGTTACTACGAGCAGTACTTC. It yields the protein CASSPALNTPGYYEQYF.

This clonotype has a handful of counts. The rearrangement links TRBV29-1 to TRBJ2-7; D is uncertain. The V gene's germline CDR1 is SQVTM and CDR2 ANQGSEA. This CDR3 region has 13 residues. V was pared by 3 bases and J by 3 bases, with 12 bases between. CDR3 sequence (DNA): TGCAGCGTTGATGATGGTTTAGGCTACGAGCAGTACTTC. Residues: CSVDDGLGYEQYF.

This clonotype was picked up many times. This chain uses TRBV7-2 with TRBJ2-6; no definite D call. Germline V gives CDR1 SGHTA, CDR2 FQGNSA. The CDR3 totals 16 residues. The V end was cut by 1 base, the J end by 3 bases, with 10 bases between. The CDR3 region is CASSLDDGIGANVLTF. CDR3 DNA sequence: TGTGCCAGCAGCTTAGACGACGGAATTGGGGCCAACGTCCTGACTTTC.

This clonotype occurred many times. V gene TRBV5-1 combines with J gene TRBJ1-3, with TRBD1 identical over 9 bases. Trimming removed 0 bases from V and 0 bases from J; junction bases left unmatched: 7. Germline values: CDR1 SGHRS, CDR2 YFSETQ. The CDR3 runs to 18 residues. This chain's CDR3 is CASSLGRGGQGSGNTIYF. CDR3 nucleotides: TGCGCCAGCAGCTTGGGACGGGGGGGACAGGGCTCTGGAAACACCATATATTTT.

This clonotype was counted many times. CDR3 sequence (DNA): TGTGCCAGCAGCTTAGCCCCCGGGACTAGCGGGGGGATCAACACAGATACGCAGTATTTT. It codes for CASSLAPGTSGGINTDTQYF. The chain is built from TRBV7-2 and TRBJ2-3; 15 bases align to TRBD2. V shed 0 bases, J shed 2 bases, and the junction held 9 bases outside the gene matches. The length of the CDR3 is 20 residues. Germline V gene sequence: CDR1 SGHTA, CDR2 FQGNSA.

The rearrangement uses TRBV7-6 and TRBJ2-7, with 9 nucleotides matching TRBD2. Germline V gene sequence: CDR1 SGHVS, CDR2 FNYEAQ. V dropped 0 bases and J dropped 6; count of bases not matched to a gene: 0. The CDR3 runs to 13 residues. CDR3 nucleotide sequence: TGTGCCAGCAGCTTAGCAGCGGGGGGCGAGCAGTACTTC. Translating it yields CASSLAAGGEQYF.

The rearrangement links TRBV19 to TRBJ2-7; the match to TRBD1 covers 9 bases. The CDR3 is made up of 13 amino acids. J was trimmed by 6 bases and V by 6 bases; bases with no gene match: 6. Germline V CDR1 and CDR2: LNHDA, SQIVND (reference sequence). CDR3 loop: CASSRTGEGEQYF. Here the CDR3 DNA reads TGTGCCAGTAGCCGGACAGGGGAGGGCGAGCAGTACTTC.

There are many counts of this clonotype. This chain uses TRBV6-6 with TRBJ1-2, with D tentatively TRBD1 (5 bases). The germline V and J ends were trimmed by 6 bases and 7 bases, with 18 bases remaining between them. The CDR3 is 14 residues long. Germline V gives CDR1 MNHNY, CDR2 SVGAGI (reference sequence). CDR3 sequence reads: CASSNSDGAGGYTF. The CDR3 coding sequence is TGTGCCAGCAGCAACAGTGACGGGGCGGGTGGCTACACCTTC.

This sequence joins TRBV19 and TRBJ2-1, with D perhaps TRBD1 or TRBD2 (6 bases each). CDR1 LNHDA and CDR2 SQIVND come from the germline V gene (reference sequence). With 6 bases removed from V and 4 bases from J, the gap between germline ends came to 13 bases. The CDR3 length is 14 residues. The CDR3 is CASSGGLNYNEQFF. DNA of the CDR3: TGTGCCAGTAGCGGGGGCCTCAATTACAATGAGCAGTTCTTC.

The J gene is TRBJ1-2, the V gene TRBV5-1; 7 nucleotides align to TRBD1. Germline V gene data show CDR1 as SGHRS and CDR2 as YFSETQ. The CDR3 length is 12 residues. V shed 4 bases and J 4 bases; nucleotides not matched to a gene: 1. The CDR3, as DNA: TGCGCCAGCAGCAACAGGGGCTATGGCTACACCTTC. This codes for CASSNRGYGYTF.

This clonotype has a handful of counts. The V gene is TRBV5-4, the J gene TRBJ2-7; D perhaps matches TRBD2 (5 bases). From germline, CDR1 is SGHNT and CDR2 YYREEE (reference sequence). V was shortened by 4 bases and J by 3 bases, with 14 bases between the two germline ends. The CDR3 consists of 14 residues. The DNA for the CDR3 is TGTGCCAGCAGCCAGACGGGGAATAACTACGAGCAGTACTTC. It encodes CASSQTGNNYEQYF.

This chain links TRBV5-6 with TRBJ1-2, with no clear D. CDR1 is SGHDT, CDR2 YYEEEE, per germline. V was cut by 4 bases and J by 3 bases, with 10 bases left in between. The CDR3 has 13 residues. CDR3 in DNA: TGTGCCAGCAGCCCCGGAGTCTACTATGGCTACACCTTC. It encodes CASSPGVYYGYTF.

This clonotype was seen only a few times. V is TRBV7-2 and J is TRBJ2-7; 8 bases fit TRBD1. Germline V gives CDR1 SGHTA, CDR2 FQGNSA. V was pared by 5 bases and J by 4 bases, with 10 bases of the junction left unmatched. The length of the CDR3 is 15 residues. Here the CDR3 reads CASSVTVGQAYEQYF. The CDR3 bases are TGTGCCAGCAGCGTAACTGTGGGACAGGCATACGAGCAGTACTTC. Full variable domain (remainder filled in from reference TRBV7-2 and TRBJ2-7): GAGVSQSPSNKVTEKGKDVELRCDPISGHTALYWYRQSLGQGLEFLIYFQGNSAPDKSGLPSDRFSAERTGGSVSTLTIQRTQQEDSAVYLCASSVTVGQAYEQYFGPGTRLTVT.

The chain combines TRBV14 with TRBJ1-6; possible D gene TRBD1, 5 bases. Looked up from germline, CDR1 is SGHDN and CDR2 is FVKESK. The CDR3 extends over 13 amino acids. The V gene lost 4 bases and the J gene lost 9 bases, with 10 bases spanning the gap. In DNA form, the CDR3 reads TGTGCCAGCAGCCTTTGGGGGGGTTCACCCCTCCACTTT. Its translation is CASSLWGGSPLHF.

The chain joins TRBV4-2 to TRBJ2-7; 10 bases fit TRBD2. V lost 5 bases and J lost 5; bases outside the gene matches: 6. CDR1 LGHNA and CDR2 YNFKEQ come from the germline V gene. This CDR3 contains 14 residues. The CDR3 DNA reads as TGTGCCAGCAGCGTTAGCGGGGGGATCAACGAGCAGTACTTC. It is translated as CASSVSGGINEQYF.

This clonotype appeared many times. This chain uses TRBV20-1 with TRBJ2-5; maybe TRBD1 (6 bases). This CDR3 has 14 residues. Trimming cost V 4 bases and J 5 bases, with 17 bases left between them. Germline loops: CDR1 DFQATT, CDR2 SNEGSKA (reference sequence). The chain's CDR3 is CSATDQGQGETQYF. The CDR3 bases are TGCAGTGCTACGGATCAGGGTCAGGGGGAGACCCAGTACTTC.

In its sample, this clonotype was seen many times. V gene TRBV6-5 combines with J gene TRBJ1-1; tentative D call: TRBD1 (6 bases). Germline CDR1 is MNHEY and CDR2 is SVGAGI. Trimming took 6 bases from V and 8 from J, leaving 13 bases between them. The CDR3 length is 12 residues. The CDR3 loop is CASSTTGTEAFF. CDR3 nucleotides: TGTGCCAGCAGCACCACCGGGACAGAAGCTTTCTTT.

This clonotype was counted at least ten times. The V and J genes are TRBV6-1 and TRBJ1-4, with a tentative D call TRBD1 (6 bases). The germline CDR1 and CDR2 sequences are MNHNS and SASEGT. Between the trimmed V and J ends, which lost 7 bases and 4 bases, there was a span of 13 bases. CDR3 size: 14 residues. The CDR3 protein is CASTSGASNEKLFF. CDR3 coding DNA: TGTGCCAGCACCTCAGGGGCCAGTAATGAAAAACTGTTTTTT.

V usage is TRBV7-8 and J usage is TRBJ2-1; 7 bases agree with TRBD2. The CDR3 contains 16 residues. With V trimmed by 0 bases and J by 3 bases, 5 bases remained unmatched. Germline V gene sequence: CDR1 SGHVS, CDR2 FQNEAQ. The CDR3 sequence is CASSLAGGIGYNEQFF. As DNA, the CDR3 is TGTGCCAGCAGCTTAGCGGGGGGGATAGGCTACAATGAGCAGTTCTTC.

This chain connects TRBV7-6 to TRBJ1-2, with 12 bases identical to TRBD1. Germline CDR1 reads SGHVS; CDR2 reads FNYEAQ. J lost 7 bases, V lost 5 bases, and 5 bases had no gene match. The CDR3 covers 14 residues. CDR3 sequence: CASSAGTGGLGYTF. CDR3 nucleotides: TGTGCCAGCAGCGCCGGGACAGGGGGCCTTGGCTACACCTTC.

This chain connects TRBV2 to TRBJ2-3, with a possible D match to TRBD1 (5 bases). The CDR3 runs to 14 residues. Germline CDR1 reads SNHLY; CDR2 reads FYNNEI. Trimming removed 4 bases at V and 5 bases at J, with 13 bases between. The CDR3 nucleotides read TGTGCCAGCAGTGTGGGCCCAGGGATAGATACGCAGTATTTT. Protein: CASSVGPGIDTQYF. The full variable domain, in which reference TRBV2 and TRBJ2-3 provide the parts outside the CDR3, is EPEVTQTPSHQVTQMGQEVILRCVPISNHLYFYWYRQILGQKVEFLVSFYNNEISEKSEIFDDQFSVERPDGSNFTLKIRSTKLEDSAMYFCASSVGPGIDTQYFGPGTRLTVL.

This clonotype was counted at least ten times. Here the CDR3 DNA reads TGCAGTGCTAGAGATCTTCAGGGGCACTATGGCTACACCTTC. Amino acid sequence: CSARDLQGHYGYTF. This rearrangement joins TRBV20-1 to TRBJ1-2, with D perhaps TRBD1 (6 bases). Germline CDR1 DFQATT, CDR2 SNEGSKA (reference sequence). CDR3 length equals 14 residues. Trimming took 0 bases from V and 3 from J, leaving 11 bases between them.

The chain recombines TRBV19 with TRBJ1-5; 7 bases are shared with TRBD1. Germline V gene sequence: CDR1 LNHDA, CDR2 SQIVND (reference sequence). V shed 6 bases and J 6 bases; nucleotides not matched to a gene: 11. The CDR3 spans 15 residues. CDR3 residues: CASRVGNRGGQPQHF. CDR3 bases: TGTGCCAGTAGGGTAGGGAACAGGGGTGGTCAGCCCCAGCATTTT.

This clonotype was counted ten times or more. J is TRBJ1-4 and V is TRBV30; D perhaps matches TRBD1 (5 bases). Trimming took 0 bases from V and 15 from J, leaving 14 bases between them. The CDR3 covers 12 residues. Germline lookup yields CDR1 GTSNPN and CDR2 SVGIG (reference sequence). CDR3 loop: CAWSVGTPGMFF. CDR3 coding DNA: TGTGCCTGGAGTGTGGGGACTCCGGGCATGTTTTTT.

This rearrangement joins TRBV10-1 to TRBJ2-2; the D gene is possibly TRBD2 (5 bases). This CDR3 has 14 residues. The germline gives CDR1 WNHNN, CDR2 SYGVQD (reference sequence). V was trimmed by 6 bases and J by 1 base, leaving 9 bases between them. CDR3 sequence (DNA): TGCGCCAGCAGGAGAGGGAAGAACACCGGGGAGCTGTTTTTT. It codes for CASRRGKNTGELFF.

This clonotype was found a few times. The J gene is TRBJ1-5, the V gene TRBV28; possibly TRBD1 for D (5 bases). V lost 1 base to trimming and J lost 5 bases, with 24 bases between them. Germline V gene sequence: CDR1 MDHEN, CDR2 SYDVKM. This CDR3 region has 19 residues. Here the CDR3 reads CASSLFPTRGGQADQPQHF. In DNA, the CDR3 is TGTGCCAGCAGTTTATTCCCAACTCGGGGCGGGCAGGCGGATCAGCCCCAGCATTTT.

This clonotype was found many times. This chain connects TRBV7-9 to TRBJ1-5; 8 bases map to TRBD1. Trimming took 5 bases from V and 4 from J; bases not matched to a gene: 7. CDR1 is SEHNR and CDR2 is FQNEAQ in the germline V gene (reference sequence). The CDR3 loop spans 15 amino acids. The CDR3 DNA is TGTGCCAGCAGCCCCCCCGGGACAGGTAATCAGCCCCAGCATTTT. It codes for CASSPPGTGNQPQHF.

This clonotype came up once. Because the CDR3 is missing its conserved closing phenylalanine or tryptophan, this is likely a read error. The chain links TRBV7-2 to TRBJ2-4; 12 bases align to TRBD1. V shed 5 bases and J 12 bases; nucleotides not matched to a gene: 14. This CDR3 comprises 16 residues. Germline V gene sequence: CDR1 SGHTA, CDR2 FQGNSA. CDR3 in DNA: TGTGCCAGCAGCCGAACCTGGGACAGGGGGCAAGTCACTCAGTACCTC. Translating gives CASSRTWDRGQVTQYL.

This clonotype showed up just once. This rearrangement joins TRBV20-1 to TRBJ1-6, with 7 bases that match TRBD1. After removal of 3 bases from V and 3 bases from J, the junction contained 5 bases not matched to a gene. In germline, CDR1 is DFQATT, CDR2 SNEGSKA (reference sequence). CDR3 length: 15 amino acids. The CDR3 reads CSASPGTDYNSPLHF. CDR3 bases: TGCAGTGCTAGCCCCGGGACAGACTATAATTCACCCCTCCACTTT.

V usage is TRBV7-2 and J usage is TRBJ2-7; 12 bases agree with TRBD1. The germline CDR1 and CDR2 sequences are SGHTA and FQGNSA. CDR3 length equals 19 residues. V dropped 0 bases and J dropped 2; count of bases not matched to a gene: 11. The CDR3 DNA reads TGTGCCAGCAGCTTAGCCGGGGACAGGGGGCGAAGAGGTCCCTACGAGCAGTACTTC. It yields the protein CASSLAGDRGRRGPYEQYF.

V gene TRBV10-3 combines with J gene TRBJ1-2, with TRBD1 as a possible D gene (5 bases). The CDR3 consists of 12 residues. Germline V gene sequence: CDR1 ENHRY, CDR2 SYGVKD. The V gene lost 7 bases and the J gene lost 2 bases, with 8 bases spanning the gap. The CDR3 DNA reads TGTGCCATCATGGCAGGGAACTATGGCTACACCTTC. This codes for CAIMAGNYGYTF.

This clonotype appeared once. The V call is TRBV29-1, the J call TRBJ1-2; D uncertain. Trimming removed 3 bases from V and 2 bases from J, with 4 bases in between. In germline, CDR1 is SQVTM, CDR2 ANQGSEA. This CDR3 is 11 amino acids long. The CDR3 here is CSVDSNYGYTF. The DNA of the CDR3 is TGCAGCGTTGATTCCAACTATGGCTACACCTTC. Full variable domain (missing parts from reference TRBV29-1 and TRBJ1-2): SAVISQKPSRDICQRGTSLTIQCQVDSQVTMMFWYRQQPGQSLTLIATANQGSEATYESGFVIDKFPISRPNLTFSTLTVSNMSPEDSSIYLCSVDSNYGYTFGSGTRLTVV.